This T cell receptor (beta chain) was found in a study of identical twins (dated by TCRdb to 2016 to 2017). In terms of the full investigation: TCR alpha and beta repertoires from monozygotic twins, unrelated adults of various ages and cord blood were deep-sequenced to test whether fetal clonotypes persist. To rule out contamination, replicate twin experiments were performed at different times with different library preparation protocols.

This clonotype was detected many times. Its antigen remains undetermined. The record has no base qualities; no much larger clone is one base away. Per the germline V gene, SGDLS is the CDR1 and YYNGEE is the CDR2. V drops 2 bases and J drops 9 bases, leaving 9 bases in between. Measured from the cysteine to the phenylalanine, the CDR3 is 13 residues long. The entry retains the CDR3 DNA only, 39 bases that are in frame from base 1. Library generation was performed with 5' RACE. TCRdb names Illumina HiSeq 2000 as the instrument used. A universal primer binding site was introduced by template switching, and a unique molecular identifier was present in the final cDNA, enabling accurate counting of TCR cDNA molecules. Specific primers in the conserved constant-segment region were used to synthesize first-strand cDNA for TCR alpha and beta chains. To control for contamination, each cDNA library was double barcoded with a SMART-Mk sample barcode plus Illumina barcodes. TruSeq adapter sequences, together with Illumina sample barcodes, were added in two successive PCR steps. The Illumina HiSeq platform was used with custom primers to sequence TCR alpha and beta cDNA libraries. The authors processed their data as follows. MiGEC processed the raw reads to extract unique molecular identifiers, while MiXCR was used to determine the CDR3 positions. Recombination models were inferred per individual with the repgenHMM and IGoR tools using an EM algorithm. Shared clonotype analysis was performed with the tcR package in R, normalizing sharing by the product of cloneset sizes. To study raw recombination without the effects of thymic and clonal selection, out-of-frame nonproductive sequences were analyzed. Using fastp at Q25 and MiXCR, TCRdb reprocessed the public reads and kept productive beta chains. Duplicate CDR3 protein sequences are folded into a single record with the most common DNA and genes. It is TCRdb's table, rather than the study itself, that gives the V and J calls and clone size. This sample has about 210,000 distinct CDR3 sequences in its table, and roughly 9.4% of those were observed once. The ten largest clones add up to about 5% of the sample.

The full study reports these points: Out-of-frame TCR alpha sequences shared between twins showed an excess of low generation-probability sequences compared with coincidental sharing between unrelated individuals. Because the same donors could not be followed over many years, the conclusions relied on cross-sectional statistical analysis. In monozygotic twins, recombination models systematically underestimated out-of-frame TCR alpha sharing, but the models matched the sharing seen between unrelated individuals. Invariant T cells such as MAIT and iNKT could partly confound zero-insertion analyses, though diverse VJ usage argued against this for most clonotypes. The excess sharing between twins in beta out-of-frame sequences was weaker because fewer shared sequences reduced the signal-to-noise ratio. Fewer insertions were carried by abundant cord blood beta clonotypes, a similar but weaker trend appeared in young adult naive repertoires, and no such trend appeared in memory repertoires.

All donors were healthy Caucasians. Using Miltenyi CD45RO+ enrichment and human naive T-cell isolation kits, memory (CD45RO+) and naive T cells were isolated from PBMC. The sample comprised memory (CD45RO+) T cells sorted from blood. The cell subset or site label of this sample denotes: CD45RO+ enriched T cells. The chain couples TRBV9 to TRBJ2-6; the D gene assignment is perhaps TRBD1 or TRBD2, with each matching 5 bases. The TCR originated in a young woman in good health. Read as DNA, the sequence is TGTGCCAGCAGCGTCGGGGCCCTCAACGTCCTGACTTTC. This sequence encodes CASSVGALNVLTF.